Shown below are 30 T cell receptor beta chains from a single sample sequenced in a study of cytomegalovirus exposure and HLA in healthy donors. The PCR made use of 60 Vbeta and 13 Jbeta primers. The data were produced by immunoSEQ multiplex PCR, yet TCRdb's version contains in-frame clones alone and is incomplete. This sample has over 150,000 clones, with about 65% found just once. The specimen sequenced was PBMCs. The receptors shown here come from a woman between 18 and 29 years old in good health and CMV-seropositive.

V usage is TRBV15 and J usage is TRBJ1-4; D is perhaps TRBD1 (5 bases). Germline V gene sequence: CDR1 LNHNV, CDR2 YYDKDF (reference sequence). Trimming left V 0 bases short and J 5 bases short, with 7 bases between. The CDR3 length is 14 residues. CDR3 protein: CATSRDGGNEKLFF. Here the CDR3 DNA reads TGTGCCACCAGCAGAGACGGGGGGAATGAAAAACTGTTTTTT.

This clone occurred a few times. The junction shows a germline mismatch at one end, possibly a read error. This chain connects TRBV5-1 to TRBJ2-3, with 7 positions matching TRBD2. The CDR3 runs to 14 residues. Germline V gene data show CDR1 as SGHRS and CDR2 as YFSETQ. The CDR3 bases are TGCGCCAGCAGCACCTTACCGGGACTACAAGGTTTTAATTTT. Protein product: CASSTLPGLQGFNF.

The V call is TRBV5-6, the J call TRBJ1-5; TRBD1 aligns across 8 bases. Germline V gene data show CDR1 as SGHDT and CDR2 as YYEEEE. Losses at the gene ends were 4 bases for V and 0 bases for J; bases not matched to a gene: 9. The CDR3 has 17 residues. CDR3 loop: CASSLLGQGNSNQPQHF. CDR3 DNA: TGTGCCAGCAGCCTGCTTGGACAGGGCAATAGCAATCAGCCCCAGCATTTT.

The chain has TRBV5-4 and TRBJ1-3; a weak D match, TRBD1 (5 bases). The CDR3 runs to 15 residues. Germline assignment: CDR1 SGHNT and CDR2 YYREEE (reference sequence). Trimming took off 2 bases at V and 1 base at J, with 10 bases between the two ends. The CDR3 bases are TGTGCCAGCAGCTTACGGGACTCATCTGGAAACACCATATATTTT. Translating gives CASSLRDSSGNTIYF.

This rearrangement joins TRBV29-1 to TRBJ1-2, with a tentative D call TRBD1 (5 bases). The germline gives CDR1 SQVTM, CDR2 ANQGSEA. The V end was cut by 0 bases, the J end by 9 bases, with 11 bases between. This CDR3 has 12 amino acids. CDR3 sequence (DNA): TGCAGCGTTGAAGATGACAGTAATTGCTACACCTTC. As protein: CSVEDDSNCYTF.

The CDR3 protein is CASSPGSRWGRQQFF. Here the CDR3 DNA reads TGTGCCAGCAGCCCCGGGAGTAGGTGGGGGAGGCAGCAGTTCTTC. The chain is built from TRBV5-4 and TRBJ2-1; weak D call: TRBD2 (6 bases). The CDR3 sequence is 15 residues long. Germline V gene data show CDR1 as SGHNT and CDR2 as YYREEE (reference sequence). Trimming pared 4 bases from V and 11 bases from J, leaving 22 bases between.

The chain links TRBV5-8 to TRBJ1-5; TRBD1 matches 8 bases. V gave up 3 bases and J gave up 1 base; unmatched junction bases: 3. Germline-derived CDR1 and CDR2 are SGHTS and YDEGEE. The CDR3 length is 15 residues. This CDR3 reads CASSWGTGSNQPQHF. The CDR3 DNA follows: TGTGCCAGCAGCTGGGGGACAGGAAGCAATCAGCCCCAGCATTTT.

The V call is TRBV9, the J call TRBJ2-1; TRBD2 might be the D (5 bases). Germline V gene lookup returns CDR1 SGDLS and CDR2 YYNGEE. The CDR3 contains 14 residues. V lost 4 bases and J lost 5, with 13 bases in between. CDR3 sequence (DNA): TGTGCCAGCAGCCCCCAGAGGGCCCACAATGAGCAGTTCTTC. Protein: CASSPQRAHNEQFF.

The CDR3: CASHYPAGQSYEQYF. In nucleotides, the CDR3 is TGTGCCAGCCACTACCCGGCGGGACAGAGCTACGAGCAGTACTTC. The gene calls are TRBV6-1 and TRBJ2-7; possible D gene TRBD1, 7 bases. Trimming took 8 bases from V and 3 from J, leaving 20 bases between them. The germline V gene has CDR1 MNHNS and CDR2 SASEGT. The CDR3 extends over 15 amino acids.

V is TRBV5-1 and J is TRBJ2-3, with D perhaps matching TRBD1 (5 bases). The length of the CDR3 is 15 residues. V dropped 5 bases and J dropped 0 bases, with 13 bases sitting between them. Germline-derived CDR1 and CDR2 are SGHRS and YFSETQ. The CDR3 bases are TGCGCCAGCAGACCCTGGACAACCAGCACAGATACGCAGTATTTT. Residues: CASRPWTTSTDTQYF.

The V and J genes are TRBV6-1 and TRBJ1-5; 8 nucleotides match TRBD1. With V trimmed by 11 bases and J by 6 bases, 12 bases remained unmatched. The V gene's germline CDR1 is MNHNS and CDR2 SASEGT. The CDR3 runs 14 residues. The CDR3 is CASDVRQGSQPQHF. The CDR3 DNA reads TGTGCCTCAGATGTACGACAGGGGAGTCAGCCCCAGCATTTT.

CDR3 loop: CASGDNLNYGYTF. CDR3 coding DNA: TGTGCCAGCGGTGACAATCTTAACTATGGCTACACCTTC. V gene TRBV27 combines with J gene TRBJ1-2; D is uncertain. CDR1 and CDR2 (germline): MNHEY, SMNVEV (reference sequence). V was shortened by 8 bases and J by 1 base, with 11 bases between the two germline ends. The length of the CDR3 is 13 residues.

The V call is TRBV18, the J call TRBJ2-5; D may be TRBD1 (6 bases). The CDR3 loop spans 14 amino acids. The germline V and J ends were trimmed by 3 bases and 5 bases, with 13 bases remaining between them. Germline V CDR1 and CDR2: KGHSH, LQKENI. The CDR3, as DNA: TGTGCCAGCTCACCTCGAACAGGGAAGGAGACCCAGTACTTC. Translation gives CASSPRTGKETQYF.

In its sample, this clone was seen a few times. V and J are TRBV7-8 and TRBJ2-1, with 14 bases matching TRBD2. CDR1 and CDR2 from the germline V gene are SGHVS and FQNEAQ. This CDR3 region has 17 residues. J gave up 11 bases and V 7 bases, and 16 bases lay outside the gene matches. In DNA, the CDR3 is TGTGCCAGCATAAGGACTAGCGGGAGGCCTTATACAATGAAGCAGTTCTTC. Protein product: CASIRTSGRPYTMKQFF.

This clone was seen a few times. The chain couples TRBV7-9 to TRBJ2-5; D unclear. Looked up from germline, CDR1 is SEHNR and CDR2 is FQNEAQ (reference sequence). CDR3 size: 11 residues. Deletions cut 2 bases from V and 5 bases from J, with 3 bases between. The CDR3 DNA reads TGTGCCAGCAGCTTACATGAGACCCAGTACTTC. This sequence encodes CASSLHETQYF.

The table lists this clone with a few counts. The chain combines TRBV30 with TRBJ2-5; D call uncertain. The V gene's germline CDR1 is GTSNPN and CDR2 SVGIG (reference sequence). V was pared by 3 bases and J by 1 base, with 12 bases between. The CDR3 runs to 14 residues. The CDR3 sequence is CAWRNVASQETQYF. The CDR3 DNA follows: TGTGCCTGGAGAAATGTGGCCTCCCAAGAGACCCAGTACTTC.

The chain is built from TRBV29-1 and TRBJ2-7, with D possibly matching TRBD1 (5 bases). Trimming removed 5 bases at V and 6 bases at J, with 26 bases between. Per the germline V gene, CDR1 is SQVTM and CDR2 is ANQGSEA. CDR3 length equals 16 residues. The CDR3 loop is CSVRRPGSDLFGEQYF. In DNA form, the CDR3 reads TGCAGCGTTCGAAGACCAGGGTCCGACCTTTTTGGCGAGCAGTACTTC.

This rearrangement joins TRBV6-1 to TRBJ2-5; possible D gene TRBD2, 5 bases. The DNA end is more similar to TRBJ2-7, so the J call may be wrong. CDR3 size: 14 residues. The germline gives CDR1 MNHNS, CDR2 SASEGT. The CDR3 sequence: CASSWGVSPYEQYF. DNA for the CDR3: TGTGCCAGCTCATGGGGAGTCTCCCCCTACGAGCAGTACTTC.

V is TRBV6-1 and J is TRBJ2-7; 7 bases agree with TRBD2. Germline V lookup: CDR1 MNHNS, CDR2 SASEGT. The CDR3 has 16 residues. V dropped 0 bases and J dropped 7; count of bases not matched to a gene: 12. The DNA for the CDR3 is TGTGCCAGCAGTGAAGCGTTAGCGGGCTACAGGCGGGAGCAGTACTTC. It is translated as CASSEALAGYRREQYF.

The chain combines TRBV5-1 with TRBJ2-5, with TRBD1 identical over 7 bases. The CDR3 covers 14 residues. The J segment lost 2 bases and the V segment lost 4 bases, leaving 5 bases of the junction unmatched. CDR1 is SGHRS, CDR2 YFSETQ, per germline. The CDR3 DNA reads TGCGCCAGCAGCGCCAGGACAGGTCAAGAGACCCAGTACTTC. Protein sequence: CASSARTGQETQYF.

The J gene is TRBJ1-2, the V gene TRBV6-6; 10 positions match TRBD1. Germline V lookup: CDR1 MNHNY, CDR2 SVGAGI (reference sequence). The CDR3 spans 14 residues. V gave up 6 bases and J gave up 5 bases; unmatched junction bases: 6. The CDR3 reads CASSYGTGAYGYTF. The CDR3 DNA is TGTGCCAGCAGCTATGGGACAGGGGCGTATGGCTACACCTTC.

This clone has just one count. This chain uses TRBV6-1 with TRBJ2-5; 8 bases align to TRBD1. Germline V CDR1 and CDR2: MNHNS, SASEGT. This CDR3 comprises 15 residues. The ends lost 7 bases at V and 2 bases at J; junction bases unmatched: 9. CDR3 DNA: TGTGCCAGCACCCGAGTCGGACAGGGACAAGAGACCCAGTACTTC. Its protein product is CASTRVGQGQETQYF.

The chain has TRBV10-3 and TRBJ1-4; 9 positions agree with TRBD1. The ends lost 10 bases at V and 5 bases at J; junction bases unmatched: 5. Germline V gives CDR1 ENHRY, CDR2 SYGVKD. The CDR3 has 13 amino acids. The CDR3 spells CATRGQGNEKLFF. In nucleotides, the CDR3 is TGTGCCACGAGAGGACAGGGGAATGAAAAACTGTTTTTT.

In its sample, this clone was seen once. The chain recombines TRBV5-1 with TRBJ2-7, with D possibly matching TRBD2 (6 bases). Germline values: CDR1 SGHRS, CDR2 YFSETQ. This CDR3 region has 12 residues. V gave up 5 bases and J gave up 3 bases, with 9 bases separating them. The CDR3 here is CASRDYFYEQYF. CDR3 DNA sequence: TGCGCCAGCAGGGACTACTTCTACGAGCAGTACTTC.

The chain employs TRBV29-1 and TRBJ1-1; 7 positions match TRBD1. J was trimmed by 8 bases and V by 6 bases; bases with no gene match: 6. Germline values: CDR1 SQVTM, CDR2 ANQGSEA. The CDR3 contains 11 residues. This CDR3 reads CSVGDRREAFF. For the CDR3, the DNA is TGCAGCGTCGGGGACAGAAGAGAAGCTTTCTTT.

The chain uses TRBV5-4 and TRBJ2-7; 10 bases are shared with TRBD2. V lost 0 bases, J lost 0 bases, and 12 bases stayed unmatched. This CDR3 is 19 amino acids long. Germline CDR1 is SGHNT and CDR2 is YYREEE (reference sequence). In nucleotides, the CDR3 is TGTGCCAGCAGCTTGGCGAGCTTCAGGACTAGCGGTAGCTCCTACGAGCAGTACTTC. This sequence encodes CASSLASFRTSGSSYEQYF.

This clone appeared a few times. The V and J genes are TRBV27 and TRBJ2-1; 7 bases are shared with TRBD2. V shed 3 bases, J shed 3 bases, and the junction held 5 bases outside the gene matches. The germline V gene encodes CDR1 MNHEY and CDR2 SMNVEV (reference sequence). This CDR3 spans 15 amino acids. CDR3 in DNA: TGTGCCAGCAGTTTTTCGGGACTACGCTACAATGAGCAGTTCTTC. It yields the protein CASSFSGLRYNEQFF.

This clone showed up just a few times. The V and J genes are TRBV14 and TRBJ2-5; 11 positions match TRBD1. Per the germline V gene, CDR1 is SGHDN and CDR2 is FVKESK. Trimming took 2 bases from V and 5 from J; bases not matched to a gene: 25. The CDR3 covers 22 residues. The DNA of the CDR3 is TGTGCCAGCAGCCAACAATTCACGAGCGACATCCGGGACAGGGGGGTCTTTGAGACCCAGTACTTC. This codes for CASSQQFTSDIRDRGVFETQYF.

The chain links TRBV6-5 to TRBJ2-7, with 9 bases identical to TRBD1. Trimming at V came to 4 bases and at J to 1 base, leaving 5 bases not matched to a gene. CDR1 and CDR2 from the germline V gene are MNHEY and SVGAGI. CDR3 length: 15 amino acids. CDR3 in amino acids: CASSSQGTGSYEQYF. CDR3 nucleotide sequence: TGTGCCAGCAGTTCCCAAGGGACAGGGTCCTACGAGCAGTACTTC.

J is TRBJ1-1 and V is TRBV28; D is unclear. V lost 1 base and J lost 1, with 7 bases in between. Germline CDR1 is MDHEN and CDR2 is SYDVKM. The CDR3 loop spans 14 amino acids. CDR3 region: CASSLFRGNTEAFF. CDR3 nucleotide sequence: TGTGCCAGCAGTTTATTCCGCGGGAACACTGAAGCTTTCTTT.